The T cell receptor beta chain under discussion was sequenced for a study of T cells in Graves' hyperthyroidism and ophthalmopathy. V shed 2 bases and J 8 bases; nucleotides not matched to a gene: 7. This CDR3 contains 14 residues. CDR1 and CDR2 (germline): SQVTM, ANQGSEA. Amplified TCR beta CDR3 regions came from RNA transcripts. First-round RT-PCR of the TCR CDR3 relied on the HTBI primer set. A single record per CDR3 protein comes from TCRdb applying MiXCR to the multiplex PCR reads. Here the sample spans around 350,000 distinct CDR3 sequences, around 13% being singletons. In its sample, this clonotype was seen many times.

The V and J genes are TRBV29-1 and TRBJ2-2; 8 bases are shared with TRBD2. The sequence derives from a young woman with Graves' ophthalmopathy. The source material was blood. CDR3 nucleotide sequence: TGCAGCGTTGAACTGGCGGGGGGAGGAGGGGAGCTGTTTTTT. The encoded protein is CSVELAGGGGELFF.